This is a list of T cell receptor beta chains from one sample in a study of T cell repertoires in cytomegalovirus infection. Their cognate antigens are unknown. Each CDR3 protein is one row after TCRdb ran MiXCR on the reads. The sample includes about 890,000 distinct CDR3 sequences, 30% to 40% of them seen just once. Sequencing used cultured CD8+ T cells from PBMCs, obtained from culture after CMV antigen stimulation. These receptors came from a human donor in good health (CMV status not recorded). Some clones in this sample may be carry-over from other donors' samples. The CDR3 runs from the conserved cysteine through the conserved F or W. Each record gives: V gene, J gene, CDR3 protein.

V: TRBV7-6; J: TRBJ2-5; CDR3: CASSNLAGGYQETQYF
V: TRBV28; J: TRBJ1-2; CDR3: CASSSSGVGYTF
V: TRBV6-2/TRBV6-3; J: TRBJ2-7; CDR3: CASSYSGVHEQYF
V: TRBV10-3; J: TRBJ1-4; CDR3: CAISGNRIDTTNEKLFF
V: TRBV5-4; J: TRBJ2-7; CDR3: CASSLGGYDEQYF
V: TRBV4-1; J: TRBJ2-2; CDR3: CASSQEWDRVLGGELFF
V: TRBV12-3/TRBV12-4; J: TRBJ2-2; CDR3: CASSLSRRANTGELFF
V: TRBV6-5; J: TRBJ2-1; CDR3: CASSYSGLALEQFF
V: TRBV7-9; J: TRBJ1-1; CDR3: CASSARGGGTEAFF
V: TRBV7-2; J: TRBJ2-1; CDR3: CASSLGTALTSYNEQFF
V: TRBV19; J: TRBJ2-2; CDR3: CASSKDDYLGTGELFF
V: TRBV12-3/TRBV12-4; J: TRBJ2-3; CDR3: CASSLNPGSNTQYF
V: TRBV7-2; J: TRBJ2-1; CDR3: CASSLELAGGHQEQFF
V: TRBV9; J: TRBJ2-1; CDR3: CASSSNTAYNEQFF
V: TRBV20-1; J: TRBJ2-7; CDR3: CSARDRVPYEQYF
V: TRBV7-4; J: TRBJ1-1; CDR3: CANSSGRKLAEAFF
V: TRBV7-2; J: TRBJ2-2; CDR3: CASSLVPDSRWFIGNTGELFF
V: TRBV7-6; J: TRBJ1-3; CDR3: CASSLVERKPGNTIYF
V: TRBV25-1; J: TRBJ2-4; CDR3: CASRERRAKNIQYF
V: TRBV27; J: TRBJ2-1; CDR3: CASSPGTGSGDEQFF
V: TRBV6-5; J: TRBJ2-3; CDR3: CASSLLQRDTQYF
V: TRBV15; J: TRBJ1-1; CDR3: CATSREELDGHPKPAEAFF
V: TRBV7-6; J: TRBJ1-1; CDR3: CASSLAEQGTEAFF
V: TRBV6-6; J: TRBJ2-4; CDR3: CASTDIKNIQYF
V: TRBV6-5; J: TRBJ2-3; CDR3: CAGSYARGADTQYF
V: TRBV12-3/TRBV12-4; J: TRBJ2-1; CDR3: CASSFRAGPDEQFF
V: TRBV25-1; J: TRBJ1-4; CDR3: CASSESDRRRATNEKLFF
V: TRBV7-8; J: TRBJ2-2; CDR3: CASSYSAGLSGELFF
V: TRBV5-1; J: TRBJ2-2; CDR3: CASSLTGEPNSGELFF
V: TRBV27; J: TRBJ1-5; CDR3: CASSLFSNQPQHF
V: TRBV7-3; J: TRBJ2-6; CDR3: CASSLRAGANVLTF
V: TRBV6-1; J: TRBJ2-2; CDR3: CASSWTSGENTGELFF
V: TRBV6-2/TRBV6-3; J: TRBJ1-2; CDR3: CASSYTRTGIGGYTF
V: TRBV7-9; J: TRBJ2-7; CDR3: CASSPSPSIDEQYF
V: TRBV6-1; J: TRBJ1-1; CDR3: CASSEAGAFF
V: TRBV27; J: TRBJ1-1; CDR3: CASSSDQYTEAFF
V: TRBV4-1; J: TRBJ2-7; CDR3: CASSQGHRGLNEQYF
V: TRBV27; J: TRBJ2-2; CDR3: CASYQLGAGELFF
V: TRBV3-1; J: TRBJ2-5; CDR3: CASSQVQAGVETQYF
V: TRBV12-3/TRBV12-4; J: TRBJ2-3; CDR3: CASSFWTGGVSAGGDTQYF
V: TRBV6-1; J: TRBJ2-5; CDR3: CASTSLAGLTETQYF
V: TRBV2; J: TRBJ1-1; CDR3: CASSNNPYGTVNTEAFF
V: TRBV12-5; J: TRBJ1-5; CDR3: CASGLVPDNRDRGNQPQHF
V: TRBV6-2/TRBV6-3; J: TRBJ2-3; CDR3: CASSSTSGVFTDTQYF
V: TRBV2; J: TRBJ2-1; CDR3: CASSFPGTTTYNEQFF
V: TRBV4-1; J: TRBJ2-1; CDR3: CASSQWDNEQFF